These T cell receptor beta chains were read from a single sample in a study of response to subunit inactivated influenza vaccine. One entry per CDR3 protein, called by TCRdb with MiXCR from the RT-PCR reads. This repertoire shows 650,000 to 800,000 distinct CDR3 sequences, roughly 13% found once; its top ten account for less than 9%. This material consisted of PBMCs from blood, taken roughly 15 days before vaccination. All receptors come from a man between 45 and 60 years old who received an inactivated influenza vaccine. The CDR3 runs from the conserved cysteine through the conserved F or W. The D gene is left open where the match is weak. Some rows mark clone size as missing; the rest say once, few, many or name a class of expanded clone.

d_call j_call v_call clone_size cdr3_nt cdr3_aa
- TRBJ2-3 TRBV10-3 once TGTGCCATCAGTGGGACGGAAATCACAGATACGCAGTATTTT CAISGTEITDTQYF
- TRBJ2-7 TRBV12-3/TRBV12-4 many TGTGCCAGCAGGCGGTCGACAGGCGAGCAGTACTTC CASRRSTGEQYF
- TRBJ1-1 TRBV29-1 few TGCAGCGTTCGACCCTGGGGCGGCACTGAAGCTTTCTTT CSVRPWGGTEAFF
- TRBJ1-2 TRBV6-6 - TGTGCCAGCAGTTACCCCGAAGGGGGCTACACCTTC CASSYPEGGYTF
- TRBJ1-2 TRBV9 few TGTGCCAGCAGCGTAGATGGAAGGGGAGGAAACTATGGCTACACCTTC CASSVDGRGGNYGYTF
- TRBJ2-1 TRBV4-2 - TGTGCCAGCAGCCAAGATTCTACTAGGGGGAATGAGCAGTTCTTC CASSQDSTRGNEQFF
- TRBJ1-1 TRBV20-1 few TGCAGTGCTAGATCGTCCCCTGGGAGAGGGGAAGCTTTCTTT CSARSSPGRGEAFF
- TRBJ2-2 TRBV5-6 - TGTGCCAGCAGCCCCGACCCCGGGAACACCGGGGAGCTGTTTTTT CASSPDPGNTGELFF
TRBD2 TRBJ2-1 TRBV24-1 many TGTGCCACCAGTGATTTTCGCCTAGCGGGCAATGAGCAGTTCTTC CATSDFRLAGNEQFF
- TRBJ2-3 TRBV20-1 - TGCAGTGCTAGTACGATTTACACAGATACGCAGTATTTT CSASTIYTDTQYF
TRBD1 TRBJ2-7 TRBV9 few TGTGCCAGCAGCCTCTCGTCCCGGGACAGCCGGAGCGAGCAGTACTTC CASSLSSRDSRSEQYF
- TRBJ2-3 TRBV6-1 once TGTGCCAGCCCTCTGGGGAGAACAGATACGCAGTATTTT CASPLGRTDTQYF
- TRBJ1-4 TRBV5-1 - TGCGCCAGCAGCTACTTTGCCCAGGGAGGCCCTACTAATGAAAAACTGTTTTTT CASSYFAQGGPTNEKLFF